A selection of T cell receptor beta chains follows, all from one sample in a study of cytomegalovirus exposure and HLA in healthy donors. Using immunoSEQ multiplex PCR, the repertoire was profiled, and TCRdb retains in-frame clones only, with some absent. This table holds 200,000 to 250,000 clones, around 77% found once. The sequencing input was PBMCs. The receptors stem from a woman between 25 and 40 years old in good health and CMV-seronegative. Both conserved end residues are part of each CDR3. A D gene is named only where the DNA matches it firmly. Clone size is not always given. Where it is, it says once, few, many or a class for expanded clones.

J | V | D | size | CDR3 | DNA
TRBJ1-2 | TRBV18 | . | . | CASSPGREAEGYTF | TGTGCCAGCTCACCAGGACGGGAAGCGGAGGGCTACACCTTC
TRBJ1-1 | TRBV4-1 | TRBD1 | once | CASSQDGTGLRGTEAFF | TGCGCCAGCAGCCAAGATGGGACAGGCCTCAGGGGCACTGAAGCTTTCTTT
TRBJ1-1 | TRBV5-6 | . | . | CASSSEGEMNPEAFF | TGTGCCAGCAGCTCAGAGGGGGAGATGAACCCTGAAGCTTTCTTT
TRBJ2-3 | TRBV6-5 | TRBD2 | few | CASSYPGTRTQYF | TGTGCCAGCAGTTACCCAGGGACTAGGACGCAGTATTTT
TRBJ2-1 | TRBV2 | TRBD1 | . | CASCRQGYNEQFF | TGTGCCAGCTGTAGACAGGGATACAATGAGCAGTTCTTC
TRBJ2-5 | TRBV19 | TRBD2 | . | CASSPRLAQETQYF | TGTGCCAGTAGTCCTCGACTAGCACAAGAGACCCAGTACTTC
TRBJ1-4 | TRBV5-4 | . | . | CASSPGGANEKLFF | TGTGCCAGCAGCCCGGGGGGGGCTAATGAAAAACTGTTTTTT
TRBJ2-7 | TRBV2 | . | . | CASSDGSYEQYF | TGTGCCAGCAGTGACGGGTCCTACGAGCAGTACTTC
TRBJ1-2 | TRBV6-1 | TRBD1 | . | CASSLRQGGLYGYTF | TGTGCCAGCAGTCTTAGACAGGGCGGGTTATATGGCTACACCTTC
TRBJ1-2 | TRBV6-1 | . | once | CASSVGHLSDYGYTF | TGTGCCAGCAGTGTGGGACACCTTAGCGACTATGGCTACACCTTC
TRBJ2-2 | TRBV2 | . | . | CASKRQYTGELFF | TGTGCCAGCAAGCGGCAGTACACCGGGGAGCTGTTTTTT
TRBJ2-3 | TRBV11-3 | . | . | CASSLHTGKDTQYF | TGTGCCAGCAGCTTACATACAGGGAAAGATACGCAGTATTTT
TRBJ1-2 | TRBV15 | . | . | CATSRGGEFYGYTF | TGTGCCACCAGCAGAGGGGGAGAATTCTATGGCTACACCTTC
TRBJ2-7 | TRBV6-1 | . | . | CASSAWGDTYEQYF | TGTGCCAGCAGTGCGTGGGGGGATACCTACGAGCAGTACTTC
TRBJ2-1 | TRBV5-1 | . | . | CASSPRTYNEQFF | TGCGCCAGCAGCCCCCGTACCTACAATGAGCAGTTCTTC
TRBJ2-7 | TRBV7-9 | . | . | CSSNGGSYEQYF | TGTTCCAGCAATGGGGGCAGCTACGAGCAGTACTTC
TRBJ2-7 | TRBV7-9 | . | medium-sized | CASSFIETQGQYF | TGTGCCAGCAGCTTCATCGAAACTCAGGGGCAGTACTTC
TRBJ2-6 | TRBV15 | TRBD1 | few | CATSEEPGQGTYGANVLTF | TGTGCCACCAGCGAAGAGCCAGGACAGGGGACGTATGGGGCCAACGTCCTGACTTTC
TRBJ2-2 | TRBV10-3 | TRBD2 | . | CAISYQGLAGTVGELFF | TGTGCCATCTCATATCAGGGACTAGCGGGAACAGTCGGGGAGCTGTTTTTT
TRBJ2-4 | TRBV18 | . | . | CASRKEFKNIQYF | TGTGCCAGCCGTAAGGAGTTCAAAAACATTCAGTACTTC
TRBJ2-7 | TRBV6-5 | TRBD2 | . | CASRPGGKAYEQYF | TGTGCCAGCAGGCCGGGGGGGAAGGCCTACGAGCAGTACTTC
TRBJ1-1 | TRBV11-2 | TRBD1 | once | CASSSTGTGDTEAFF | TGTGCCAGCAGCTCAACTGGGACAGGGGACACTGAAGCTTTCTTT
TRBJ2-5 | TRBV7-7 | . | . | CASQGQGFQETQYF | TGTGCTAGCCAAGGTCAGGGCTTCCAAGAGACCCAGTACTTC
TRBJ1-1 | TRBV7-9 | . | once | CSSSWGGDTEAFF | TGTTCCAGCAGCTGGGGAGGGGATACTGAAGCTTTCTTT
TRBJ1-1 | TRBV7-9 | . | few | CASSLRTTTGAFF | TGTGCCAGCAGCCTCCGGACCACCACGGGGGCTTTCTTT
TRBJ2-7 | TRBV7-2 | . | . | CASSQTDYEQYF | TGTGCCAGCAGCCAGACAGACTACGAGCAGTACTTC
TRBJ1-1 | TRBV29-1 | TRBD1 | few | CSVVWTGGGEAFF | TGCAGCGTTGTTTGGACAGGGGGAGGTGAAGCTTTCTTT
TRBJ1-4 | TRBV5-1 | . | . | CASSRDGGATNEKLFF | TGCGCCAGCAGTCGCGACGGAGGGGCAACTAATGAAAAACTGTTTTTT
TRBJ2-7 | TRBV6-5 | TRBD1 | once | CASRRDSSYEQYF | TGTGCCAGCAGACGGGACAGCTCCTACGAGCAGTACTTC
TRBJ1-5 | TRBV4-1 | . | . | CASSPSGRGGNQPQHF | TGCGCCAGCAGCCCGTCAGGCCGGGGGGGAAATCAGCCCCAGCATTTT
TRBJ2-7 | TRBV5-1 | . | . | CASSLKVVGGNSYEQYF | TGCGCCAGCAGCTTGAAGGTGGTGGGGGGAAACTCCTACGAGCAGTACTTC
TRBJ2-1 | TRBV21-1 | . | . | CASSKGTSGYNEQFF | TGTGCCAGCAGCAAAGGGACTAGCGGATACAATGAGCAGTTCTTC
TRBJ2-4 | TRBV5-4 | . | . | CASSLAPRGLAKNIQYF | TGTGCCAGCAGCTTGGCCCCACGCGGACTAGCCAAAAACATTCAGTACTTC
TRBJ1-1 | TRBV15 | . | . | CATSKTTGRGAEAFF | TGTGCCACCAGCAAAACTACGGGACGGGGGGCTGAAGCTTTCTTT
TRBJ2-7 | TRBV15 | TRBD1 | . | CATSRQRGLQGSYEQYF | TGTGCCACCAGCCGACAGAGGGGGCTTCAAGGATCCTACGAGCAGTACTTC
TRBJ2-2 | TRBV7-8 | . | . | CASRYLDTGELFF | TGTGCCAGCAGATATCTTGACACCGGGGAGCTGTTTTTT
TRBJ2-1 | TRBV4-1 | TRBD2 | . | CASSQDSRAGGFYNEQFF | TGCGCCAGCAGCCAAGATTCGCGTGCGGGGGGGTTCTACAATGAGCAGTTCTTC
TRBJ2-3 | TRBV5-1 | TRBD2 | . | CASSFRGLGTDTQYF | TGCGCCAGCAGCTTCCGTGGACTAGGGACAGATACGCAGTATTTT
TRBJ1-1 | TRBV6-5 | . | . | CASSYGGEYSEAFF | TGTGCCAGCAGTTACGGGGGGGAGTACTCTGAAGCTTTCTTT
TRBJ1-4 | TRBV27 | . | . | CASASYRERGNEKLFF | TGTGCCAGCGCGTCATACAGGGAGCGGGGTAATGAAAAACTGTTTTTT
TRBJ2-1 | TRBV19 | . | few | CASRGRGYNEQFF | TGTGCCAGTAGAGGCCGGGGTTACAATGAGCAGTTCTTC
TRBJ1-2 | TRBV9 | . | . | CASSSPTRLYGYTF | TGTGCCAGCAGCTCCCCGACACGGCTCTATGGCTACACCTTC
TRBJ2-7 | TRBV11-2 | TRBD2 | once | CAVRGVGYEQYF | TGTGCCGTTCGGGGGGTGGGTTACGAGCAGTACTTC
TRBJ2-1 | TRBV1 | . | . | CTSSDTEVGDNEQFF | TGCACCAGCAGTGATACAGAGGTAGGGGACAATGAGCAGTTCTTC
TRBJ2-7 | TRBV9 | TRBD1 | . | CASSARQGSSEQYF | TGTGCCAGCAGCGCCCGACAGGGTTCGTCCGAGCAGTACTTC